The sequence of this T cell receptor (beta chain) was determined in a study of shared clonotypes between healthy human individuals. Naive CD8 cells comprised CD45RO-negative, CCR7-positively selected cells, excluding terminally differentiated effector memory CD45RA+ cells. Germline V CDR1 and CDR2: SQVTM, ANQGSEA. The CDR3 contains 13 residues. The germline V and J ends were trimmed by 3 bases and 6 bases, with 14 bases remaining between them. Clones were sequenced by immunoSEQ multiplex PCR, and TCRdb holds only the in-frame ones, with some missing. The sample lists roughly 570,000 clones, 98% occurring once.

The sample was naive CD8+ T cells sorted from blood. V is TRBV29-1 and J is TRBJ1-2; D possibly corresponds to TRBD1 (6 bases). This TCR was recovered from a man aged 25-40 years in good health. CDR3 amino acids: CSVEGTLFHGYTF. CDR3 nucleotides: TGCAGCGTTGAGGGGACATTGTTCCATGGCTACACCTTC.